This TCR beta chain came from a study of radiation and T cells in renal cell carcinoma. CDR3 length equals 18 residues. The germline V gene has CDR1 ENHRY and CDR2 SYGVKD. Trimming removed 3 bases from V and 2 bases from J, with 20 bases in between. Specified time point: blood 4 weeks post-SBRT, at nephrectomy. Treatment meaning: 15 Gy SBRT to primary tumor, nephrectomy 4 weeks later. Nephrectomy followed 15 Gy stereotactic body radiation by 4 weeks. The patient's renal cell carcinoma had clear cell pathology. Profiled with immunoSEQ multiplex PCR; TCRdb holds only in-frame clones, not every one. The sample shows roughly 100,000 clones, 75% to 85% of them seen only once.

The receptor comes from a man in his sixties with renal cell carcinoma. This chain joins TRBV10-3 and TRBJ2-1, with unresolved D. The material was blood, obtained from a patient whose treatment included radiotherapy and nephrectomy. The CDR3 nucleotides read TGTGCCATCAGTGACTACCCCCGCGGCGCCAAAACCTACAATGAGCAGTTCTTC. Translation: CAISDYPRGAKTYNEQFF.